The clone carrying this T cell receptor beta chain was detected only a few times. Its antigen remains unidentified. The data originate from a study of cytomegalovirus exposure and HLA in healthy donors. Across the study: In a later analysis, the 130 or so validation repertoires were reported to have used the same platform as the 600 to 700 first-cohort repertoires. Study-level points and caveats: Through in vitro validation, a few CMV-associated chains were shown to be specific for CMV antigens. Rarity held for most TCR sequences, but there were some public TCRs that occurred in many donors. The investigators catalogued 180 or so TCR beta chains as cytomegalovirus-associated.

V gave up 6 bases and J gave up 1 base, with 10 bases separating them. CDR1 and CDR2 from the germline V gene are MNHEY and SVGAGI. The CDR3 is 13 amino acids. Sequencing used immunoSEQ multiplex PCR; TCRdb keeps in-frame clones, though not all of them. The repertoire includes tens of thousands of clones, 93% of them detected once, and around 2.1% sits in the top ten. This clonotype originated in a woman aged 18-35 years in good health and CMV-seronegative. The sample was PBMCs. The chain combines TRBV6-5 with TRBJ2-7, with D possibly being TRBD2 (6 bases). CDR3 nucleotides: TGTGCCAGCAGACTAGCCGCATCCTACGAGCAGTACTTC. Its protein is CASRLAASYEQYF.